The rows below give T cell receptor beta chains drawn from one sample of a study of control samples from healthy donors and cancer patients. The repertoire was sequenced with immunoSEQ multiplex PCR; TCRdb's copy has only in-frame clones and lacks some. The sample includes about 180,000 clones, approximately 90% of them seen just once. Sample: blood. These receptors originate from a man aged 25 to 40 in good health. Both conserved end residues are part of each CDR3. The D gene is left open where the match is weak. The size entry is marked missing in some rows and otherwise reads once, few, many or a size class.

v_call	clone_size	j_call	d_call	cdr3_nt	cdr3_aa
TRBV9	.	TRBJ2-1	TRBD1	TGTGCCACGACCACGGGACAGGGGCTTATGGAGCAGTTCTTC	CATTTGQGLMEQFF
TRBV27	.	TRBJ2-1	TRBD2	TGTGCCAGCAGAGCTAGCGGGGGGGAGTACAATGAGCAGTTCTTC	CASRASGGEYNEQFF
TRBV20-1	.	TRBJ1-6	.	TGCAGTGCTAGTAGACTGGGTGATTCACCCCTCCACTTT	CSASRLGDSPLHF
TRBV2	once	TRBJ1-2	.	TGTGCCAGCAGCCCGCAGGATGGCTACACCTTC	CASSPQDGYTF
TRBV5-8	.	TRBJ2-7	TRBD2	TGTGCCAGCAGCTTGGGACTAGCGGGGTTAACCGAGCAGTACTTC	CASSLGLAGLTEQYF
TRBV10-3	.	TRBJ1-5	.	TGTGCCACCCGCGACGAGGTAGGGAATCAGCCCCAGCATTTT	CATRDEVGNQPQHF
TRBV10-2	once	TRBJ2-2	.	TGCGCCAGCAATAGGGGGGACACCGGGGAGCTGTTTTTT	CASNRGDTGELFF
TRBV4-3	once	TRBJ2-7	TRBD1	TGCGCCAGCAGCCAAGATGGGACAGGTTACGAGCAGTACTTC	CASSQDGTGYEQYF
TRBV27	.	TRBJ2-7	.	TGTGCCAGCAGGGGATTAGGCGACGAGCAGTACTTC	CASRGLGDEQYF
TRBV10-3	once	TRBJ1-3	.	TGTGCCATCAGTGGTTCCAGCTCTGGAAACACCATATATTTT	CAISGSSSGNTIYF
TRBV3-1/TRBV3-2	.	TRBJ1-2	.	TGTGCCAGCAGCCGTACTTACTATGGCTACACCTTC	CASSRTYYGYTF
TRBV29-1	.	TRBJ2-4	.	TGCAGCGTTGAATCCAGGAACCTCAAAAACATTCAGTACTTC	CSVESRNLKNIQYF
TRBV7-2	.	TRBJ2-5	.	TGTGCCAGCAGCAGCAGGGTCCAAGAGACCCAGTACTTC	CASSSRVQETQYF
TRBV3-1/TRBV3-2	.	TRBJ1-5	.	TGTGCCAGCAGCCCCTGGGAGGCCGGGGATCATCAGCCCCAGCATTTT	CASSPWEAGDHQPQHF